This TCR beta chain was identified in a study of cytomegalovirus exposure and HLA in healthy donors. Points from the study as a whole: No immune exposure information besides CMV serostatus was available. A previous analysis found most TCR beta V segments productive roughly 87% or roughly 30% of the time.

In the case of this clone: Its antigen is not known.

Primers included in the PCR were 60 Vbeta and 13 Jbeta primers. The table came from immunoSEQ multiplex PCR; TCRdb's copy has only in-frame clones and leaves some out. The sample has around 110,000 clones; under 70% are singletons. Trimming removed 10 bases from V and 3 bases from J; junction bases left unmatched: 13. Looked up from germline, CDR1 is SGHNT and CDR2 is YYREEE (reference sequence). This CDR3 comprises 15 residues. Sequencing used PBMCs. The clonotype comes from a man aged 18-30 years in good health and CMV-seronegative. This rearrangement joins TRBV5-4 to TRBJ2-7, with 10 bases that match TRBD2. In DNA, the CDR3 is TGTGCCTACACGGGGCTAGCGGGAGAAAGCTACGAGCAGTACTTC. This translates into CAYTGLAGESYEQYF.